Each of the 2 T cell receptor beta chains below was sequenced from the same sample in a study of regulatory T cells in long-lasting Graves disease. Time point of the sample: persistent/refractory GD, antithyroid drugs over 5 years with positive TRAb. Extracted PBMC RNA gave rise to the TCR library. To make TCR beta libraries, researchers used iRepertoire HTBI primers and Arm-PCR of CDR3 regions. A single record per CDR3 protein comes from TCRdb applying MiXCR to the multiplex PCR reads. The sample includes 600,000 to 800,000 distinct CDR3 sequences, about 32% of them seen just once. The sequencing here drew on peripheral blood mononuclear cells (PBMCs), taken when the disease was refractory, from a patient treated with antithyroid drugs. Receptor source: a female donor with Graves disease.

This chain connects TRBV27 to TRBJ2-7; D is ambiguous. The V gene's germline CDR1 is MNHEY and CDR2 SMNVEV (reference sequence). This CDR3 has 13 amino acids. V lost 7 bases, J lost 4 bases, and 14 bases lay in between. The CDR3 DNA is TGTGCCAGCAAACCGGACGGAACGTACGAGCAGTACTTC. Amino acids: CASKPDGTYEQYF.

In its sample, this clonotype was seen a few times. This CDR3 is CASSRKTGQDGYTF. CDR3 bases: TGTGCCAGCAGCCGTAAGACAGGGCAGGATGGCTACACCTTC. The chain couples TRBV7-8 to TRBJ1-2; 7 bases are shared with TRBD1. Germline assignment: CDR1 SGHVS and CDR2 FQNEAQ. The CDR3 totals 14 residues. J lost 6 bases, V lost 5 bases, and 9 bases had no gene match.